Presented here are 15 T cell receptor beta chains from one specimen sequenced in a study of beta chain features in type 1 diabetes. Sequencing targeted expressed TCRB transcripts, as all isolated RNA had been reverse transcribed. Measured with immunoSEQ multiplex PCR; TCRdb has only the in-frame clones, and not every one. The repertoire includes roughly 610,000 clones, roughly a sixth of them detected once, and approximately 0.099% sits in the top ten. The sequencing input was naive CD4+ T cells from blood. All receptors come from a man younger than 30 in good health.

This clone was counted ten times or more. The CDR3 is CASRIYNEQFF. The CDR3 DNA reads TGTGCCAGCAGAATCTACAATGAGCAGTTCTTC. The chain carries TRBV5-4 and TRBJ2-1; no reliable D call. The CDR3 extends over 11 amino acids. The germline V gene encodes CDR1 SGHNT and CDR2 YYREEE (reference sequence). V was clipped by 5 bases and J by 3 bases, with 3 bases between them.

This clone was counted between two and nine times. The chain recombines TRBV20-1 with TRBJ1-2, with 7 nucleotides matching TRBD1. The J segment lost 7 bases and the V segment lost 5 bases, leaving 4 bases of the junction unmatched. Germline CDR1 reads DFQATT; CDR2 reads SNEGSKA (reference sequence). The CDR3 has 11 residues. Here the CDR3 DNA reads TGCAGTGCTCGACAGGGAGGTGGCTACACCTTC. It yields the protein CSARQGGGYTF.

The chain carries TRBV6-5 and TRBJ1-5, with D perhaps matching TRBD1 (5 bases). CDR3 length: 13 residues. Germline V gene sequence: CDR1 MNHEY, CDR2 SVGAGI. Trimming stripped 5 bases from V and 5 bases from J, with 10 bases between. The chain's CDR3 is CASSRWGDQPQHF. CDR3 DNA: TGTGCCAGCAGTAGATGGGGGGATCAGCCCCAGCATTTT.

J is TRBJ1-2 and V is TRBV30; TRBD1 is a possible D gene (5 bases). CDR1 and CDR2 from the germline V gene are GTSNPN and SVGIG (reference sequence). This CDR3 comprises 12 residues. Between the trimmed V and J ends, which lost 7 bases and 4 bases, there was a span of 13 bases. CDR3 coding DNA: TGTGCCTATCCCGGGGGAGGCTATGGCTACACCTTC. It codes for CAYPGGGYGYTF.

The chain employs TRBV14 and TRBJ1-2; TRBD1 aligns across 9 bases. CDR1 and CDR2 from the germline V gene are SGHDN and FVKESK. V lost 0 bases and J lost 2; bases outside the gene matches: 7. The CDR3 covers 17 residues. The CDR3 protein is CASSQDRGTGGNYGYTF. The CDR3 coding sequence is TGTGCCAGCAGCCAAGATCGAGGAACAGGGGGCAACTATGGCTACACCTTC.

This clone was seen more than once but under ten times. The rearrangement uses TRBV28 and TRBJ2-2; 9 nucleotides match TRBD1. Germline CDR1 reads MDHEN; CDR2 reads SYDVKM. J gave up 2 bases and V 6 bases, and 7 bases lay outside the gene matches. The CDR3 is 16 residues long. CDR3 DNA sequence: TGTGCCAGCAGATCGCCGGGACAGGGTAACACCGGGGAGCTGTTTTTT. It yields the protein CASRSPGQGNTGELFF.

This sequence joins TRBV7-3 and TRBJ1-1; 8 positions match TRBD1. This CDR3 spans 15 amino acids. Germline V gene sequence: CDR1 SGHTA, CDR2 FQGTGA. V was clipped by 2 bases and J by 3 bases; unmatched bases: 5. The CDR3 spells CASSLYHRGYTEAFF. CDR3 nucleotides: TGTGCCAGCAGCTTATACCACAGGGGGTACACTGAAGCTTTCTTT.

V and J are TRBV19 and TRBJ2-6; TRBD1 might be the D (6 bases). V lost 2 bases and J 2 bases, leaving 7 bases between the germline ends. The CDR3 is made up of 15 amino acids. Looked up from germline, CDR1 is LNHDA and CDR2 is SQIVND (reference sequence). CDR3 DNA sequence: TGTGCCAGTAGTATACAGGGGACTGGGGCCAACGTCCTGACTTTC. This sequence encodes CASSIQGTGANVLTF.

The chain combines TRBV10-3 with TRBJ1-2; possible D gene TRBD1, 5 bases. Trimming stripped 6 bases from V and 0 bases from J, with 17 bases between. Germline loops: CDR1 ENHRY, CDR2 SYGVKD. CDR3 size: 16 residues. The CDR3 DNA follows: TGTGCCATCAGACGAACCCGGGACGGTGCTAACTATGGCTACACCTTC. Encoded protein: CAIRRTRDGANYGYTF.

This clone was observed many times. The CDR3 reads CASIGAQGDIQYF. The CDR3 DNA sequence: TGTGCCAGTATCGGGGCGCAGGGGGACATTCAGTACTTC. V usage is TRBV19 and J usage is TRBJ2-4, with TRBD1 identical over 7 bases. Germline CDR1 LNHDA, CDR2 SQIVND (reference sequence). The trim removed 7 bases at V and 8 bases at J, leaving 8 bases unmatched. This CDR3 has 13 residues.

The gene calls are TRBV27 and TRBJ2-4, with 10 bases aligning to TRBD1. Germline V gene data show CDR1 as MNHEY and CDR2 as SMNVEV (reference sequence). The CDR3 extends over 12 amino acids. The ends lost 10 bases at V and 8 bases at J; junction bases unmatched: 5. The CDR3, as DNA: TGTGCCACCCGGACAGGGGGGGACATTCAGTACTTC. Translating it yields CATRTGGDIQYF.

This clone was observed a few times. The chain combines TRBV7-2 with TRBJ2-2, with D maybe TRBD1 (6 bases). The germline V gene encodes CDR1 SGHTA and CDR2 FQGNSA. This CDR3 is built from 16 residues. The V and J ends lost 6 bases and 4 bases respectively, with 18 bases between them. The CDR3 is CASRFTGFHGTGELFF. In DNA form, the CDR3 reads TGTGCCAGCAGGTTCACAGGGTTTCATGGCACCGGGGAGCTGTTTTTT.

The chain is built from TRBV15 and TRBJ2-5; no clear D gene. The CDR3 runs 15 residues. V was trimmed by 0 bases and J by 5 bases, leaving 13 bases between them. The germline CDR1 and CDR2 sequences are LNHNV and YYDKDF (reference sequence). CDR3 sequence reads: CATSRDPTSGETQYF. In nucleotides, the CDR3 is TGTGCCACCAGCAGAGATCCCACGTCCGGGGAGACCCAGTACTTC.

This clone was observed a few times. Other DNA sequences in this sample translate to the same CDR3. The chain has TRBV5-1 and TRBJ2-1, with 11 bases fitting TRBD1. CDR1 is SGHRS, CDR2 YFSETQ, per germline. The V gene end was trimmed by 4 bases and the J gene end by 4 bases; junction bases not matched to a gene: 4. The CDR3 length is 15 residues. The CDR3 DNA is TGCGCCAGCAGCCCCGGACAGGGGGCTTACAATGAGCAGTTCTTC. Its translation is CASSPGQGAYNEQFF. The complete variable domain, with remaining parts taken from reference TRBV5-1 and TRBJ2-1, reads KAGVTQTPRYLIKTRGQQVTLSCSPISGHRSVSWYQQTPGQGLQFLFEYFSETQRNKGNFPGRFSGRQFSNSRSEMNVSTLELGDSALYLCASSPGQGAYNEQFFGPGTRLTVL.

This clone was picked up a small number of times. The chain links TRBV5-1 to TRBJ2-5, with 7 bases matching TRBD2. Germline lookup yields CDR1 SGHRS and CDR2 YFSETQ. The J segment lost 6 bases and the V segment lost 6 bases, leaving 14 bases of the junction unmatched. The CDR3 has 15 amino acids. The CDR3 DNA reads as TGCGCCAGCACTCCCCTACTTTACGGGGGGAAGACCCAGTACTTC. This translates into CASTPLLYGGKTQYF.